This TCR beta chain stems from a study of T cells expressing NK-cell markers (dated by TCRdb to about 2020). About the investigation overall: Eight donors provided sorted CD3+CD56+NKG2C+, CD3+CD56+NKG2C- and CD3+CD56-NKG2C+ T-cell subsets, whose TCR beta-chain repertoires were profiled. Among the eight sequenced donors, seven were HCMV-seropositive and one was HCMV-seronegative. The study sequenced eight donors, all healthy volunteers chosen at random: three men and five women. Illumina HiSeq 2000/2500, MiSeq or NextSeq was used to sequence libraries as 2 x 150 bp reads. General conclusions and limits of the study: Those dominant clonotypes were again the most abundant among CD3+CD56-NKG2C+ cells in a handful of donors, at roughly 28.3-65%. It remained unclear whether the expanded NKG2C-expressing T cell clones were specific for HCMV antigens. In six donors, the dominant CD3+CD56+NKG2C+ clonotypes ranked among the top 10 CD8+ clonotypes, making up about 1.0-7.0% of CD8+ T cells.

The germline V gene (reference sequence) specifies PRHDT as CDR1 and FYEKMQ as CDR2. Measured from the cysteine to the phenylalanine, the CDR3 is 13 residues long. The nucleotide record is missing. These reads were obtained on an Illumina HiSeq 2000. 5'RACE template switching, by which a universal primer site and unique molecular identifiers were added, was used to make TCR beta cDNA libraries. cDNA synthesis was primed from the TCR beta constant segment and was followed by two successive PCR amplification steps. The original pipeline was this. Reads were demultiplexed and grouped by UMI with MIGEC, and clonotypes were assembled and quantified with MiTCR. To remove erroneous sequences, TCR cDNA sequences were retained only when supported by two or more reads. The tcR package was used for downstream repertoire analysis, with clonotypes matched between fractions based on CDR3 nucleotide sequence plus V segment. VDJmatch was used to annotate antigen specificity against VDJdb, with one amino acid substitution in CDR3 allowed. Once TCRdb had reprocessed the reads, it stored one entry per CDR3 protein sequence and supplied no DNA. In this record, the V and J calls reflect TCRdb's handling and not the investigators' own analysis. This sample's clone table shows about 550,000 distinct CDR3 sequences. In total, the top ten clones hold less than 4.5% of the sample.

A commercial ELISA kit detecting HCMV-specific IgG in serum was used to determine HCMV serostatus. Peripheral blood mononuclear cells were isolated from blood by Ficoll density gradient centrifugation. With regard to this clonotype: Its antigen is not yet known.

This TCR was recovered from a man between 18 and 35 years old in good health. Donor details come from another sample of the same person, matched by shared clones. Source material: blood T cells: a sorted CD56 or NKG2C T cell subset, CD4+ or CD8+ T cells, or bulk PBMC T cells (not recorded which). The receptor chain draws on TRBV13 and TRBJ2-2. This receptor carries the CDR3 CASSLVQAGELFF.